Below, one T cell receptor beta chain is given with its context. This record belongs to a study of blood T cell repertoires in COVID-19. On the study more broadly: Some COVID-19 samples were acute and others convalescent; all came from the United States, Italy and Spain. The cDNA or gDNA used as material had been derived from T cells, B-cell-depleted T cells, or PBMCs.

In the study's own analysis: Amplification from reference gene primers served as the basis for estimated nucleated cell counts. Sequencing used immunoSEQ multiplex PCR; TCRdb keeps in-frame clones, though not all of them. That table furnishes V, J and clone size, whereas the DNA furnished D and trimming. Found here are fewer than 45,000 clones, 80% to 90% of them singletons; the top ten hold around 15%. Trimming stripped 7 bases from V and 3 bases from J, with 9 bases between. The length of the CDR3 is 13 residues. Germline V CDR1 and CDR2: SNHLY, FYNNEI. Sequencing was carried out using peripheral blood. The J gene is TRBJ1-4, the V gene TRBV2; no clear D gene. The TCR originated in a human donor in a cohort sampled during active COVID-19. DNA for the CDR3: TGTGCCAGCAACCAGGCACCTAATGAAAAACTGTTTTTT. Protein product: CASNQAPNEKLFF.